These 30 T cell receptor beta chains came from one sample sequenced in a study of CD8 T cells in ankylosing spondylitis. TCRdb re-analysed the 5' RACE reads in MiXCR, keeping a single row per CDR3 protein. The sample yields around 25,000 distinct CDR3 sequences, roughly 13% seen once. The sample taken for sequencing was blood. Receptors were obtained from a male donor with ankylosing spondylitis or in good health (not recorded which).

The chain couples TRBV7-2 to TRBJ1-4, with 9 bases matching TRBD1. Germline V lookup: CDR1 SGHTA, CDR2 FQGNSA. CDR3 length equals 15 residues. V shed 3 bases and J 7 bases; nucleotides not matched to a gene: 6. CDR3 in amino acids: CASSFLGTGTEKLFF. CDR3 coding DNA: TGTGCCAGCAGCTTTTTAGGGACAGGGACTGAAAAACTGTTTTTT.

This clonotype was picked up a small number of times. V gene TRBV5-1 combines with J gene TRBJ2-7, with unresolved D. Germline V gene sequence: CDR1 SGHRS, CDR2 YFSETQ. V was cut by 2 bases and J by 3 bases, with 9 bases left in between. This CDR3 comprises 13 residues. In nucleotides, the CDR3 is TGCGCCAGCAGCTTAAGGGCAGGCTACGAGCAGTACTTC. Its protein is CASSLRAGYEQYF.

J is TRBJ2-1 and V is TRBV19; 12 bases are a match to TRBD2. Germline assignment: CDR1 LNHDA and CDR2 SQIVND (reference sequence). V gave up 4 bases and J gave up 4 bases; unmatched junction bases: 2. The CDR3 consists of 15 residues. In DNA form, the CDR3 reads TGTGCCAGTAGTAGGACTAGCGGGGCTTACAATGAGCAGTTCTTC. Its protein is CASSRTSGAYNEQFF.

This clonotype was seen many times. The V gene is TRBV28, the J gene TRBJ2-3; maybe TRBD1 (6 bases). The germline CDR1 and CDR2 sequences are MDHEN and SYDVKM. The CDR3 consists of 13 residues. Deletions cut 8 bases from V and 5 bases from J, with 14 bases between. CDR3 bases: TGTGCCAGCCATAACTGGGGGCGAGATACGCAGTATTTT. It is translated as CASHNWGRDTQYF.

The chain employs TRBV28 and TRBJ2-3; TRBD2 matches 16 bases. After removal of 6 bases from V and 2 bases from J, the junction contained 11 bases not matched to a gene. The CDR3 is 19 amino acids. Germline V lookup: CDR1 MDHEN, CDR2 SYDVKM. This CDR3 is CASRNLGLAGGQHTDTQYF. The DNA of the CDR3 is TGTGCCAGCAGGAACTTGGGACTAGCGGGGGGGCAGCACACAGATACGCAGTATTTT. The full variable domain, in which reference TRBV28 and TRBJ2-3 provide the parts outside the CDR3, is DVKVTQSSRYLVKRTGEKVFLECVQDMDHENMFWYRQDPGLGLRLIYFSYDVKMKEKGDIPEGYSVSREKKERFSLILESASTNQTSMYLCASRNLGLAGGQHTDTQYFGPGTRLTVL.

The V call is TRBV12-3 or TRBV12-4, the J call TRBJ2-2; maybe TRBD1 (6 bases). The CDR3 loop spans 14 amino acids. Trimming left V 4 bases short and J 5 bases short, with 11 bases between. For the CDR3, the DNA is TGTGCCAGCAGTTCCCCGACAGGTACCGGGGAGCTGTTTTTT. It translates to CASSSPTGTGELFF.

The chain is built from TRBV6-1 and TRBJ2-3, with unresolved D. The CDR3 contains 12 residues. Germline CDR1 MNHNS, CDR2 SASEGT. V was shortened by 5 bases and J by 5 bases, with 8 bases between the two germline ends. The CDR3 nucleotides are TGTGCCAGCAGTCCCCTCGTAGATACGCAGTATTTT. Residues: CASSPLVDTQYF.

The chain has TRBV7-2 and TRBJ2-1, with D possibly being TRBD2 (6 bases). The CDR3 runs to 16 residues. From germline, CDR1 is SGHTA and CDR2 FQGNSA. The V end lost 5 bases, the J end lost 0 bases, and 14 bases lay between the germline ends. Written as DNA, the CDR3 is TGTGCCAGCAGCCTCACCGGAGGGAGCTCCTACAATGAGCAGTTCTTC. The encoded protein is CASSLTGGSSYNEQFF.

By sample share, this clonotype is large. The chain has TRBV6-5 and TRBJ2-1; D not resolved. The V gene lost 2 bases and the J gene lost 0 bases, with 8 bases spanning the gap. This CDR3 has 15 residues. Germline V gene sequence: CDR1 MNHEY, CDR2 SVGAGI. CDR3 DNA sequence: TGTGCCAGCAGTTACGGAGTCAGCTCCTACAATGAGCAGTTCTTC. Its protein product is CASSYGVSSYNEQFF.

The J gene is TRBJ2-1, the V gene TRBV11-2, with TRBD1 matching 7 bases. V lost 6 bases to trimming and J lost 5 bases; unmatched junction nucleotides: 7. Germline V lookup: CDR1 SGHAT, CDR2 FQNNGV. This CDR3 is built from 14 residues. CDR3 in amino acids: CASRRQGVDNEQFF. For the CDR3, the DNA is TGTGCCAGCAGGAGACAGGGAGTCGACAATGAGCAGTTCTTC.

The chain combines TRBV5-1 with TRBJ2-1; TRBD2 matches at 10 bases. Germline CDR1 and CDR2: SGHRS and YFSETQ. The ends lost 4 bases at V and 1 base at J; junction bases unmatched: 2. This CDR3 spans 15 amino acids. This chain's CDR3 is CASSPGLASYNEQFF. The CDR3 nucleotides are TGCGCCAGCAGCCCGGGACTAGCGTCCTACAATGAGCAGTTCTTC.

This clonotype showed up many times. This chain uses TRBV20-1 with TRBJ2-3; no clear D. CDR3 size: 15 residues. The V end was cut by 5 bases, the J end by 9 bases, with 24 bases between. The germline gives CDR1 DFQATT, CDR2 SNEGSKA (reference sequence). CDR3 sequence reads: CSAASPGLYERTQYF. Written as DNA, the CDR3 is TGCAGTGCTGCCTCCCCGGGCCTTTATGAGCGCACGCAGTATTTT.

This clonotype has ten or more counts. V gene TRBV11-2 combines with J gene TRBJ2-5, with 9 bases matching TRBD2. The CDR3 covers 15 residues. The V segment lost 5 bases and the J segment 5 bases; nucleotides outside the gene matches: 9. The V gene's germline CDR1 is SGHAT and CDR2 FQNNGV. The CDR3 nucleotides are TGTGCCAGCAGCCCCGGGACTAGCAGGTCGGAGACCCAGTACTTC. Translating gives CASSPGTSRSETQYF.

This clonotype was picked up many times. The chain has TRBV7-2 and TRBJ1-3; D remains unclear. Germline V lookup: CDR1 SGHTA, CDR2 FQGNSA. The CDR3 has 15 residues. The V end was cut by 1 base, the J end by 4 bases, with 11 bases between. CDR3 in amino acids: CASSLGAGQGNTIYF. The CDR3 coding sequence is TGTGCCAGCAGCTTAGGCGCCGGGCAGGGAAACACCATATATTTT.

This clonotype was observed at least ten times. This CDR3 is CSAPSGLAGGPSYNEQFF. The DNA for the CDR3 is TGCAGTGCTCCTTCGGGACTAGCGGGGGGGCCCTCCTACAATGAGCAGTTCTTC. This sequence joins TRBV20-1 and TRBJ2-1, with TRBD2 identical over 16 bases. The ends lost 5 bases at V and 0 bases at J; junction bases unmatched: 7. From germline, CDR1 is DFQATT and CDR2 SNEGSKA (reference sequence). The CDR3 extends over 18 amino acids.

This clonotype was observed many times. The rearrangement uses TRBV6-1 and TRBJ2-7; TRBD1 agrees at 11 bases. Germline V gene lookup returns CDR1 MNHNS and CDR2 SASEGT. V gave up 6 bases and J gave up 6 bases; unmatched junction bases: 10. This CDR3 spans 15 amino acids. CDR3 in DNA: TGTGCCAGCAGCGCTTACCGAGGACAGGGGGCCGAGCAGTACTTC. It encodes CASSAYRGQGAEQYF.

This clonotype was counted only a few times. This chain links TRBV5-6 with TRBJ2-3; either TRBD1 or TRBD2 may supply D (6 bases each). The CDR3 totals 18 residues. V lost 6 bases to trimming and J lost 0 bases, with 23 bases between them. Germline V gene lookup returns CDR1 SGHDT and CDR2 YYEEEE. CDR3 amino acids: CASKGGGPSLISTDTQYF. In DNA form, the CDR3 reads TGTGCCAGCAAGGGGGGCGGGCCTAGCCTCATTAGCACAGATACGCAGTATTTT.

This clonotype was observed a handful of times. The CDR3 protein is CSARDQGGGWTEAFF. The CDR3 DNA is TGCAGTGCTAGAGATCAAGGGGGGGGTTGGACTGAAGCTTTCTTT. The J gene is TRBJ1-1, the V gene TRBV20-1; D is perhaps TRBD1 (6 bases). The germline CDR1 and CDR2 sequences are DFQATT and SNEGSKA (reference sequence). V lost 0 bases, J lost 5 bases, and 16 bases lay in between. The CDR3 has 15 amino acids.

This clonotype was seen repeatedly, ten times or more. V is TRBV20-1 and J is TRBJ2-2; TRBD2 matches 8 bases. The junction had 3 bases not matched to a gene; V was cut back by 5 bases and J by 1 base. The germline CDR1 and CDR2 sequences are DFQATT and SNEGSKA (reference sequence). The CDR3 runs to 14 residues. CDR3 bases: TGCAGTGCTCACGCGGGGGGGAACACCGGGGAGCTGTTTTTT. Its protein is CSAHAGGNTGELFF.

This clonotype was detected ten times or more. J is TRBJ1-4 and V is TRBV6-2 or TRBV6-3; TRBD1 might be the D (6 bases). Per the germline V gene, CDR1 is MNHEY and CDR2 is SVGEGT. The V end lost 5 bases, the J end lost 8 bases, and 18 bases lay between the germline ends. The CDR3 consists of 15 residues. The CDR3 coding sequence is TGTGCCAGCAGTCCCTCGGGACAAGGAGTGGAAAAACTGTTTTTT. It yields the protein CASSPSGQGVEKLFF.

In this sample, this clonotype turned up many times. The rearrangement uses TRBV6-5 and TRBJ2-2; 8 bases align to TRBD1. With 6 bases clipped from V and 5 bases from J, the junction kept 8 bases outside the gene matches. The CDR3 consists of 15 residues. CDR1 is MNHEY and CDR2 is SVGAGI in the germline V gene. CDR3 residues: CASRTDRVWTGELFF. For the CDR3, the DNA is TGTGCCAGCAGAACGGACAGGGTTTGGACCGGGGAGCTGTTTTTT.

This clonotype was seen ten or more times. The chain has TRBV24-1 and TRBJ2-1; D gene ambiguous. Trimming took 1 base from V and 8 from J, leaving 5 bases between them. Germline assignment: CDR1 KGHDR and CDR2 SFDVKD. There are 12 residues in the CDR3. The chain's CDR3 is CATSDFRDEQFF. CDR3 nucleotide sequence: TGTGCCACCAGTGATTTTAGGGATGAGCAGTTCTTC.

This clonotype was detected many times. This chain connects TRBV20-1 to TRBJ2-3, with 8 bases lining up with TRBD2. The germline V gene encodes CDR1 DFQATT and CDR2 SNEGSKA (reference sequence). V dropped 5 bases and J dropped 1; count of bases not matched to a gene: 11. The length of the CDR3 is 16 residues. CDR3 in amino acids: CSASLASGSGTDTQYF. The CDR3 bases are TGCAGTGCTTCCCTGGCTAGCGGGTCGGGCACAGATACGCAGTATTTT.

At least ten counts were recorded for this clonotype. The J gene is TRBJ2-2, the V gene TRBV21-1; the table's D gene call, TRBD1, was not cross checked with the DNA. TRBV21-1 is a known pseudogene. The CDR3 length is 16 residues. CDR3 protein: CASSKDYRADTGELFF. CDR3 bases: TGTGCCAGCAGCAAAGATTACAGGGCAGACACCGGGGAGCTGTTTTTT.

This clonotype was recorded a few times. The chain's CDR3 is CASSLVPHEQFF. CDR3 bases: TGTGCCAGCAGCTTAGTCCCACATGAGCAGTTCTTC. The chain couples TRBV11-2 to TRBJ2-1; D call uncertain. The CDR3 is 12 residues long. The ends were cut back, 1 base at V and 8 bases at J, with 6 bases in the middle. Germline CDR1 and CDR2: SGHAT and FQNNGV. The full variable domain, rest sourced from reference TRBV11-2 and TRBJ2-1, is EAGVAQSPRYKIIEKRQSVAFWCNPISGHATLYWYQQILGQGPKLLIQFQNNGVVDDSQLPKDRFSAERLKGVDSTLKIQPAKLEDSAVYLCASSLVPHEQFFGPGTRLTVL.

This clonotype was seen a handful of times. CDR3 nucleotide sequence: TGCAGTGCTAATAGCGGGGCCGGGGATACGCAGTATTTT. This translates into CSANSGAGDTQYF. The V call is TRBV20-1, the J call TRBJ2-3; 8 bases fit TRBD2. The V gene's germline CDR1 is DFQATT and CDR2 SNEGSKA (reference sequence). Germline trimming cut 4 bases from V and 6 bases from J; bases unmatched to any gene: 6. The CDR3 is 13 residues long.

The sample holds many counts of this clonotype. CDR3 sequence reads: CSAMTGGNEKLFF. In nucleotides, the CDR3 is TGCAGCGCGATGACAGGGGGAAATGAAAAACTGTTTTTT. The chain has TRBV29-1 and TRBJ1-4; TRBD1 matches at 9 bases. V dropped 7 bases and J dropped 5; count of bases not matched to a gene: 5. Germline assignment: CDR1 SQVTM and CDR2 ANQGSEA. This CDR3 is built from 13 residues.

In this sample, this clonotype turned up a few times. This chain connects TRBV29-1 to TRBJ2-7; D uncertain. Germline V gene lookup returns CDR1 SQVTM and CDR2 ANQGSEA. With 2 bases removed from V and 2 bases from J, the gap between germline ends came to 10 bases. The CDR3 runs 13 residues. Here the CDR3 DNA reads TGCAGCGTTGAATGGGAAGGAACCTACGAGCAGTACTTC. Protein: CSVEWEGTYEQYF.

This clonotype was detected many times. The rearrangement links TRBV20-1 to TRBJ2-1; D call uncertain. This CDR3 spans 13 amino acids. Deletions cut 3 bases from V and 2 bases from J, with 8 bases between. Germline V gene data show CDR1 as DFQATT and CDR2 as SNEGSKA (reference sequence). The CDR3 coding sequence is TGCAGTGCTAGCCAGGACGCCTACAATGAGCAGTTCTTC. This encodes CSASQDAYNEQFF.

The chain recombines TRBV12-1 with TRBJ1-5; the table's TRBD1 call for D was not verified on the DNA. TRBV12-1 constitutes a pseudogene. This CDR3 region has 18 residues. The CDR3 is CASRPWGHHLLSNQPQHF. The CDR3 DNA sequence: TGTGCCAGCAGGCCATGGGGGCACCACCTTTTGAGCAATCAGCCCCAGCATTTT.